This is a list of T cell receptor beta chains from one sample in a study of blood T cells in healthy people across ages. TCRdb recomputed calls from the 5' RACE reads with MiXCR, one row per CDR3 protein. This table has fewer than 1.5 million distinct CDR3 sequences, roughly 40% appearing once. Source material: blood. These receptors were obtained from a young woman in good health. The CDR3 runs from the conserved cysteine through the conserved F or W. The D gene is left open where the match is weak. Only part of the rows carry a size: once, few, many, or a class if the clone is expanded.

V gene,J gene,clone size,CDR3 length,D gene,CDR3 DNA,CDR3 protein
TRBV3-1,TRBJ2-3,NA,13,NA,TGTGCCAGCAGCCAAGAGCAGCGTTATACGCAGTATTTT,CASSQEQRYTQYF
TRBV7-2,TRBJ2-1,NA,14,NA,TGTGCCAGCAGCGCGGACGGTAACTACAATGAGCAGTTCTTC,CASSADGNYNEQFF
TRBV28,TRBJ1-2,NA,13,NA,TGTGCCAGCAGTTTGAACAACCGAAATGGCTACACCTTC,CASSLNNRNGYTF
TRBV29-1,TRBJ2-5,many,11,NA,TGCAGCGTCCGGATCGGAGAGACCCAGTACTTC,CSVRIGETQYF
TRBV27,TRBJ1-2,once,14,NA,TGTGCCAGCAGTCCGCGCGGGGGGGAGGGTGGCTACACCTTC,CASSPRGGEGGYTF
TRBV7-9,TRBJ2-1,few,14,NA,TGTGCCAGCAGCTTAGCCAACGGATACAATGAGCAGTTCTTC,CASSLANGYNEQFF
TRBV6-7,TRBJ2-7,NA,19,NA,TGTGCCAGCAGTTACTCTGGGCCCCGTACTCCGTCATCTTACTACGAGCAGTACTTC,CASSYSGPRTPSSYYEQYF
TRBV12-3/TRBV12-4,TRBJ1-2,NA,14,TRBD1,TGTGCCAGCAGTTCACAGGGGATCAGCTATGGCTACACCTTC,CASSSQGISYGYTF
TRBV6-5,TRBJ2-5,NA,16,NA,TGTGCCACCACCTTAAGGGAGGGGGCCCATCAAGAGACCCAGTACTTC,CATTLREGAHQETQYF
TRBV12-3/TRBV12-4,TRBJ2-7,NA,14,TRBD1,TGTGCCAGCAGCGCGGGACAGGGTAACTACGAGCAGTACTTC,CASSAGQGNYEQYF
TRBV5-1,TRBJ1-1,NA,13,NA,TGCGCCAGCAGCTTGTCGACACTAGCTGAAGCTTTCTTT,CASSLSTLAEAFF
TRBV9,TRBJ2-5,NA,15,TRBD2,TGTGCCAGCAGCGTCAGCGGGACCGGCTACAATGAGCAGTACTTC,CASSVSGTGYNEQYF
TRBV4-2,TRBJ2-7,NA,15,NA,TGTGCCAGCGGTCAAGCCCCGGACTTAGCCTACGAGCAGTACTTC,CASGQAPDLAYEQYF
TRBV2,TRBJ1-1,few,12,NA,TGTGCCAGCGGGTCAGGGAACACTGAAGCTTTCTTT,CASGSGNTEAFF
TRBV28,TRBJ2-7,NA,14,NA,TGTGCCAGCACGTTCCGGGGAGTTCATGACGAGCAGTACTTC,CASTFRGVHDEQYF
TRBV11-2,TRBJ1-3,NA,14,NA,TGTGCCAGCAGCCTTATTCTCTCTGGAAACACCATATATTTT,CASSLILSGNTIYF
TRBV29-1,TRBJ2-1,NA,14,TRBD2,TGCAGCGTTGAAGGACTAGCGGGAGTGGATGAGCAGTTCTTC,CSVEGLAGVDEQFF
TRBV27,TRBJ2-7,NA,15,TRBD2,TGTGCCAGCAGTTTTCAGGTTAGCGGGGCCTACGAGCAGTACTTC,CASSFQVSGAYEQYF
TRBV5-1,TRBJ2-7,once,14,TRBD2,TGCGCCAGCAGCTCGGTGCGGGACTACAATGAGCAGTACTTC,CASSSVRDYNEQYF
TRBV6-1,TRBJ1-2,NA,14,NA,TGTGCCAGCAGTGAAATAGGATCTAACTATGGCTACACCTTC,CASSEIGSNYGYTF
TRBV7-2,TRBJ2-7,NA,14,NA,TGTGCCAGCAGCCTAGTAATGGAAGGCGGTGAGCAGTACTTC,CASSLVMEGGEQYF
TRBV2,TRBJ1-5,NA,17,TRBD1,TGTGCCAGCAGTGACCCGGGGACAGCTTATAGCAATCAGCCCCAGCATTTT,CASSDPGTAYSNQPQHF
TRBV6-6,TRBJ2-2,NA,16,NA,TGTGCCAGCAGCCCTCGGGGGCAGTACCCTACGGGGGAGCTGTTTTTT,CASSPRGQYPTGELFF
TRBV28,TRBJ2-5,NA,16,TRBD2,TGTGCCAGCAGCCCCCAACTAGCGGGGGGTCGAGATGAGCAGTACTTC,CASSPQLAGGRDEQYF
TRBV12-3/TRBV12-4,TRBJ2-3,few,11,NA,TGTGCCAGCAGTTTAGGGGGGGTGGGGTATTTT,CASSLGGVGYF
TRBV6-5,TRBJ2-1,NA,17,TRBD2,TGTGCCAGCAGTTTCAGGACTAGCGGGAGCCTCTACAATGAGCAGTTCTTC,CASSFRTSGSLYNEQFF
TRBV7-2,TRBJ2-1,medium-sized,12,TRBD2,TGTGCCAGCAGCAGCAGGGAGGGTGAGCAGTTCTTC,CASSSREGEQFF
TRBV2,TRBJ1-5,few,14,NA,TGTGCCAGCAGTGATTGGAGGGAAGTTCAGCCCCAGCATTTT,CASSDWREVQPQHF